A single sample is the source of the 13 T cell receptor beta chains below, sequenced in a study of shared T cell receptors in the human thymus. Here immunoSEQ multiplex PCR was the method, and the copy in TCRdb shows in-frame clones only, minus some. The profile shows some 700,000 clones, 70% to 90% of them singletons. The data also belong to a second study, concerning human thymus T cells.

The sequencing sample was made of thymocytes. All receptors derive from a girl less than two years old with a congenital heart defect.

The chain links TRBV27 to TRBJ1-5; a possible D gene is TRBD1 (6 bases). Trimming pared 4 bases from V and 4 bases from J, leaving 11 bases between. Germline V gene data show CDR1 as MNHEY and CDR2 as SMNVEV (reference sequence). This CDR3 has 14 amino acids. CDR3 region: CASSSDSYNQPQHF. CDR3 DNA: TGTGCCAGCAGTTCGGACAGTTATAATCAGCCCCAGCATTTT.

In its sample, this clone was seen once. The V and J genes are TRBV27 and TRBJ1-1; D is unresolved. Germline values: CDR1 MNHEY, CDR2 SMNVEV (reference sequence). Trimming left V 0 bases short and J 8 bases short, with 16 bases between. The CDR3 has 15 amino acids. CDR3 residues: CASSLSSSLHREAFF. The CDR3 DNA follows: TGTGCCAGCAGTTTATCGAGTAGCCTCCATCGGGAAGCTTTCTTT.

The CDR3, as DNA: TGTGCCAGCAGCGTATACCGGGACAGGGGGATCTATGGCTACACCTTC. Its protein product is CASSVYRDRGIYGYTF. This chain links TRBV5-5 with TRBJ1-2; TRBD1 matches 11 bases. Losses at the gene ends were 4 bases for V and 4 bases for J; bases not matched to a gene: 9. Per germline, CDR1 SGHKS and CDR2 YYEKEE (reference sequence). The CDR3 is 16 residues long.

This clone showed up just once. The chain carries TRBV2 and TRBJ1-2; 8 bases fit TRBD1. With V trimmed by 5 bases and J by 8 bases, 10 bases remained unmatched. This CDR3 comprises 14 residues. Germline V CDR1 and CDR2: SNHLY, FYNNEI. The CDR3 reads CASSKPGGLWGYTF. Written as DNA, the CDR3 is TGTGCCAGCAGTAAGCCAGGGGGCCTATGGGGCTACACCTTC.

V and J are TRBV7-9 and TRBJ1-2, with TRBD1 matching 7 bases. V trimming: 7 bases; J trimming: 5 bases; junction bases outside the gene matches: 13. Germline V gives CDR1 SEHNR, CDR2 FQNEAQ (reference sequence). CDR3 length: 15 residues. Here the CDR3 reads CASTQAHRGEYGYTF. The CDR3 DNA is TGTGCCAGCACCCAAGCCCACAGGGGTGAATATGGCTACACCTTC.

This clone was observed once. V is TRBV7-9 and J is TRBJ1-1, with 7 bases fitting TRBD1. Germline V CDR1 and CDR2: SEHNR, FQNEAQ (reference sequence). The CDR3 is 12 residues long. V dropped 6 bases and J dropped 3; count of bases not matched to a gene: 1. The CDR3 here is CASSTGDTEAFF. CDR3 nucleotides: TGTGCCAGCAGTACAGGGGACACTGAAGCTTTCTTT.

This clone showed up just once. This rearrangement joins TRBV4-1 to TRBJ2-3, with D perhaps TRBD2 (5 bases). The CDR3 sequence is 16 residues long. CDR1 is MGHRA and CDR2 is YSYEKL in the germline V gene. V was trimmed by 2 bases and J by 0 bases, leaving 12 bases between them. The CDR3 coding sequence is TGCGCCAGCAGCCAAATTGGGCTAGCTAGCACAGATACGCAGTATTTT. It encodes CASSQIGLASTDTQYF.

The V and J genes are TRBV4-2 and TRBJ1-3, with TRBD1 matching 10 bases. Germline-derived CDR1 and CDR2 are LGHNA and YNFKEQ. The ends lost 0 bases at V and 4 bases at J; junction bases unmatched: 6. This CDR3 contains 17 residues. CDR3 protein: CASSQDAGQGEGNTIYF. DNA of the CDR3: TGTGCCAGCAGCCAAGACGCCGGACAGGGGGAAGGAAACACCATATATTTT.

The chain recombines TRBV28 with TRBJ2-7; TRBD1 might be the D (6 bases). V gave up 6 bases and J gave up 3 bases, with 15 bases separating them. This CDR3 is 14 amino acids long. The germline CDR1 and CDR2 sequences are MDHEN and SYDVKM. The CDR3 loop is CASSLVRGNYEQYF. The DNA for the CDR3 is TGTGCCAGCAGCCTCGTGAGGGGGAACTACGAGCAGTACTTC.

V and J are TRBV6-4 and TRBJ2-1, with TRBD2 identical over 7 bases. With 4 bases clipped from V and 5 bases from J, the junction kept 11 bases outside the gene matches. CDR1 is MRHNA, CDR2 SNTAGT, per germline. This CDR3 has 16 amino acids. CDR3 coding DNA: TGTGCCAGCAGTGGCTTTCTAGCGGAGCCGAACAATGAGCAGTTCTTC. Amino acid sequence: CASSGFLAEPNNEQFF.

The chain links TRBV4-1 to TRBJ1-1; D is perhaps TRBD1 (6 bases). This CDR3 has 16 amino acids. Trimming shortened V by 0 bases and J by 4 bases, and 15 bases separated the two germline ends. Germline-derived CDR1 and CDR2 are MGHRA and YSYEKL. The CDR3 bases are TGCGCCAGCAGCCAAGATTGGGGGCTAGGAGGCACTGAAGCTTTCTTT. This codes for CASSQDWGLGGTEAFF.

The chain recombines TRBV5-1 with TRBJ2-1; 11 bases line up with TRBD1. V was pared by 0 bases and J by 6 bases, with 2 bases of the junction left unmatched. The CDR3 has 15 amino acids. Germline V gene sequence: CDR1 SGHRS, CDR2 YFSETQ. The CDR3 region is CASSLAGTGGNEQFF. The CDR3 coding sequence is TGCGCCAGCAGCTTGGCCGGGACAGGGGGCAATGAGCAGTTCTTC.

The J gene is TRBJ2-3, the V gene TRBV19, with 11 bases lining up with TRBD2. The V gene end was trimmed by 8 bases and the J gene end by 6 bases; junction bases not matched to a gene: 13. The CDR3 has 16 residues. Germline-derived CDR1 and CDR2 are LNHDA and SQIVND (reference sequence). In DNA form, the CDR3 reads TGTGCCAGTGGAAACTTTGCTAGCGGGGGGCGGGATACGCAGTATTTT. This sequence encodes CASGNFASGGRDTQYF.